The entry below describes one T cell receptor (beta chain). The target antigen is unknown. This sample stems from a study of cytomegalovirus exposure and HLA in healthy donors. For the study at large: The 120 validation repertoires, a later analysis reported, used the same platform as the 666 first-cohort repertoires.

The repertoire was sequenced with immunoSEQ multiplex PCR; TCRdb's copy has only in-frame clones and lacks some. The sample holds about 120,000 clones; approximately 95% are singletons and the top ten take about 1.7%. Separation from the roughly 670-subject first cohort characterized the 120-subject validation cohort, to which the donors belonged. CDR3 length equals 15 residues. Trimming took 5 bases from V and 5 from J; bases not matched to a gene: 11. The germline gives CDR1 MNHEY, CDR2 SMNVEV (reference sequence). Study findings and constraints: CMV antigen specificity of a few CMV-associated chains was confirmed in vitro. With high specificity and sensitivity, the classifier reportedly diagnosed cytomegalovirus status.

The clonotype comes from a man between 18 and 35 years old in good health and CMV-seronegative. This sequence joins TRBV27 and TRBJ2-5, with 7 positions matching TRBD2. The sample consisted of PBMCs. The CDR3 nucleotides read TGTGCCAGCAGTCCCCGGCGGGGGAGTACGGAGACCCAGTACTTC. Translated, it gives CASSPRRGSTETQYF.